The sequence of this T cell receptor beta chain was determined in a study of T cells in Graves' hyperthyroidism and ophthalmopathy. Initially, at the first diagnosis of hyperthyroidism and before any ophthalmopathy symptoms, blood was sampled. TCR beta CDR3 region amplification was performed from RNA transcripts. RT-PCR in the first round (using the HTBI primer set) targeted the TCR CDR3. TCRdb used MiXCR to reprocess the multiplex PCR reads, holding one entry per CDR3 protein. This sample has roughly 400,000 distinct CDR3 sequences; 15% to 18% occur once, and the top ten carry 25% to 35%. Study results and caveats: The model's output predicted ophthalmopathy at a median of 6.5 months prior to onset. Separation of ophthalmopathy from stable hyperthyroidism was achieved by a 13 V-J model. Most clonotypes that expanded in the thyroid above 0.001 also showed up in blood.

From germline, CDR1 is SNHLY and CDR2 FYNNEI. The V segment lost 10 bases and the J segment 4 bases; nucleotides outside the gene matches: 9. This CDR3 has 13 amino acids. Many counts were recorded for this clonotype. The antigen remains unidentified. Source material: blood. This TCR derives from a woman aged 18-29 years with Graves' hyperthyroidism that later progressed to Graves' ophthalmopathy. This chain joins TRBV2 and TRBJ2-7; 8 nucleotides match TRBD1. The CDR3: CATWGQVAYEQYF. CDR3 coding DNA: TGTGCCACCTGGGGACAGGTAGCGTACGAGCAGTACTTC. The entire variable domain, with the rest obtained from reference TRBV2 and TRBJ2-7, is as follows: EPEVTQTPSHQVTQMGQEVILRCVPISNHLYFYWYRQILGQKVEFLVSFYNNEISEKSEIFDDQFSVERPDGSNFTLKIRSTKLEDSAMYFCATWGQVAYEQYFGPGTRLTVT.